The text below deals with one T cell receptor (beta chain). This clone was detected a few times. The specificity of this receptor is unknown. No much larger clonotype is one base removed from it; base qualities were not supplied. Library preparation used the immunoSEQ multiplex PCR assay. For the multiplex PCR, a mixture combining 60 forward primers for TCR Vbeta segments and 13 reverse primers for TCR Jbeta segments was used. Amplification of the CDR3 region of rearranged TCR beta genes was performed with a multiplex PCR assay on genomic DNA. The amplified TCR beta libraries were sequenced on the Illumina HiSeq System as 87-base-pair reads. The original pipeline was this. Across the roughly 640 repertoires, a later analysis counted tens of millions of unique TCR beta chains, roughly 11 million of which were shared by at least two donors. Raw reads were error-corrected and collapsed into unique sequences by a nearest-neighbor algorithm in which closely related sequences were merged to remove PCR and sequencing errors. Alignment of CDR3 sequences to IMGT reference sequences was used to assign V, D and J gene segments. For a sequence to be retained, at least a six-nucleotide match to both a V gene segment and a J gene segment was required. A rearrangement counted as productive if the CDR3 had no stop codons and remained in frame with V and J, and every other rearrangement counted as non-productive. Following IMGT convention, CDR3 was defined as the stretch from the second conserved V-encoded cysteine up to the conserved J-encoded phenylalanine. Sequences without an unambiguous match to a single V gene segment were excluded from the earlier analysis of several hundred of the donors. An earlier analysis of around 600 of the donors classified V segments as functional when productive rearrangements were above 56.7% and as segregating when the standard deviation between donors was above 5%. A statistical classification framework was built for diagnosing cytomegalovirus status from the catalog of TCR beta chain sequences. V and J gene assignment, in a later analysis, came from comparing TCR nucleotide sequences with IMGT/GENE-DB human TR gene sequences. The TCRdist pipeline was used in a later analysis to assign CDR3 sequences and most-parsimonious VDJ recombination scenarios. In a later analysis, each TCR beta chain was defined by its CDR3 amino acid sequence together with its V-gene family, and reads lacking a unique V-gene family were excluded. A later analysis removed 500 to 600 highly shared, low-generation-probability nucleotide sequences to deal with suspected cross-contamination and a sequencing artifact. In a later analysis, a clonal expansion index was calculated for each public chain from normalized within-repertoire ranks of inferred template counts. In a later analysis, generation probabilities were computed with a VDJ recombination model fitted to out-of-frame rearrangements, and the resulting probabilities were checked against IGoR. A later analysis scored TCR-TCR, TCR-HLA and TCR-CMV co-occurrence with hypergeometric tests, applying a repertoire-size bias correction to TCR pairs. False discovery rates were estimated in a later analysis by permuting HLA or CMV assignments 20 times. In a later analysis, co-occurring TCRs were grouped using DBSCAN, and TCRdist sequence similarity was added for clustering within HLA-allele-positive subsets. For co-occurrence clustering, repertoires with fewer than 30,000 or more than 120,000 public chains were excluded, along with four or five repertoires with anomalous nucleotide sharing. TCRdb stores this immuneACCESS table with in-frame sequences only. Part of the clones is absent; in the studies checked, under half of the shortfall reflects unresolved V genes, and no reason is known for the rest. V and J calls and clone size are as listed in that table; D and trimming were resolved from the DNA. For this sample there are fewer than 90,000 clones; under 80% appear just once. Roughly a tenth of the sample lies in the top ten.

This specimen comes from a study of cytomegalovirus exposure and HLA in healthy donors (dated by TCRdb to between 2016 and 2019). Context from the whole study: According to an earlier analysis of 450 to 650 of the donors, 150 million to 200 million T cells yielded 117 million unique TCR beta sequences and 276 Gb of sequence data. In the later analysis, no new phenotypic data were used to find candidate immune exposures; instead, reliance was placed on TCR beta sequences and their occurrence across donors. In addition to the first cohort of 650 to 750 subjects, a separate validation cohort of 120 different subjects was used. Class I and class II HLA loci were covered by the typing at four-digit resolution. Donor age, sex, ethnicity and CMV serostatus were collected together with the repertoire data. Genome-wide SNP genotypes for about 65% of the 666 donors were used in a later genetic analysis, which treated that subset as a discovery cohort. The study combined high-throughput TCR immunosequencing, statistical association of individual TCRs with disease status, and machine learning to predict cytomegalovirus infection status. To study patterns of TCR occurrence, a later analysis re-analyzed previously published TCR beta repertoires from 600 to 750 donors and added high-resolution HLA genotyping. All discovery cohort repertoires had been generated using a single sequencing platform. Among the approximately 430 genotyped donors, approximately 76% belonged to the genetic ancestry cluster associated with self-reported Caucasian donors. An earlier analysis of 587 of the donors applied high-throughput TCR beta sequencing to assess whether each TCR beta V gene segment acted as functional or pseudogenic. Five DR-DQ haplotypes were treated as single units for association and clustering because of strong linkage in the cohort. The aim of the study was to test whether cataloging public T cell receptors could identify signatures of past pathogen exposure. Typing coverage varied by locus: about 629-630 donors for A, B, C, DRB1 and DQB1; 500 to 550 for DQA1; nearly 610 for DPA1; roughly 450 for DPB1. An early release covering around 630 HLA-typed donors comprised about 320 gigabases of sequencing data and roughly 86 million unique TCR sequences. On average, roughly 250,000 unique TCR beta nucleotide sequences were sequenced per donor among fewer than 500 genotyped donors of the cohort, with roughly a sixth of those sequences being non-productive. The study profiled the T cell repertoires of about 720 subjects by immunosequencing and related them to cytomegalovirus serostatus.

The cohort comprised hundreds of healthy bone marrow donors. Cohort members were all nominally healthy when sampled, although unrecorded immune exposures were likely present. The donor tested CMV seropositive, placing the donor among the 289 seropositive members of the cohort. A peripheral blood sample was collected from each donor, and TCR beta sequencing was performed on peripheral blood mononuclear cells. The Qiagen DNeasy Blood Extraction Kit was used to extract genomic DNA from the blood cell samples. The germline V gene supplies CDR1 LGHNA and CDR2 YNFKEQ. Germline trimming amounts to 1 base on V and 7 bases on J, with 6 as the count of junction bases outside the gene matches. Reading from cysteine to phenylalanine, the CDR3 counts 15 amino acids. The sequence is cut down to CDR3 DNA, 45 bases in frame from base 1. The full study reports these points: When HLA alleles, especially DR and DQ, strongly co-occurred, TCR associations were difficult to assign to individual alleles. A cluster of highly shared sequence variants was judged likely to represent a technical artifact of the sequencing pipeline. Three of the identified cytomegalovirus-associated TCR beta chains were confirmed in vitro to be specific for cytomegalovirus antigens. The classifier was reported to diagnose cytomegalovirus status with high specificity and sensitivity in both the original cohort and the validation cohort. Because some donors lacked HLA typing at each locus, the association tests relied only on the typed subset. A total of 150 to 200 TCR beta chains were listed by the study as associated with cytomegalovirus. A later analysis found that most CMV-associated TCR beta chains appeared HLA-restricted, with HLA associations seemingly driven largely by CMV exposure. This cohort had only TCR beta chains sequenced, and the lack of alpha or paired-chain data limited which features could be detected. Compared with equally common non-associated chains, HLA-associated TCR beta chains in a later analysis were more clonally expanded and had lower generation probabilities. Because counts were too low, some 16 rarely observed V segments, including chromosome 9 orphons, were excluded from the earlier analysis of some 540 of the donors. Sequencing depth was assumed to be roughly uniform across donors in the presence/absence analyses, though that assumption may not hold. For the cohort, immune exposure information was limited to CMV serostatus. In a later analysis, several top co-occurrence clusters were reported to appear linked to parvovirus B19, influenza, CMV and Epstein-Barr virus. Linkage disequilibrium might explain the correlated functional status among segregating V segments, but an unknown experimental factor could not be ruled out. In an earlier analysis of about 600 of the donors, most TCR beta V segments appeared in productive rearrangements about 87% or about 30% of the time, broadly matching IMGT annotations. An association between a missense DCLRE1C variant and V-gene and J-gene trimming of TCR beta chains was found in a later genetic analysis and replicated in an independent cohort. In a later analysis, the rate of TCR association differed among HLA loci, with DRB1 alleles having the most associated TCRs and HLA-C alleles having the fewest. It was suggested by the authors that the approach could potentially be generalized to other disease states and immunological phenotypes. Compared with the roughly 600-donor mean, donors in an Asian-associated ancestry cluster had fewer N-insertions in productive TCRs, according to a later genetic analysis. Most TCR sequences were seen in very few donors, while some public TCRs were found in many individuals. Some IMGT-functional V segments, including TRBV6-2 and TRBV6-3, could not be told apart with the 87-base-pair reads, so those segments were excluded. A further reported finding was that TCR beta sequences accurately predicted the HLA-A and HLA-B alleles for most subjects in the first cohort. Specific HLA alleles were associated with over 15,000 TCR beta sequences at a false discovery rate of 0.05 in a later analysis.

The receptor comes from a man aged 30 to 45 in good health and CMV-seropositive. The sample comprised PBMCs. The chain uses TRBV4-2 and TRBJ2-1; 8 junctional bases match TRBD2. The CDR3 is CASSQVGTSENEQFF. The nucleotide sequence is TGTGCCAGCAGCCAAGTTGGGACTAGTGAGAATGAGCAGTTCTTC.